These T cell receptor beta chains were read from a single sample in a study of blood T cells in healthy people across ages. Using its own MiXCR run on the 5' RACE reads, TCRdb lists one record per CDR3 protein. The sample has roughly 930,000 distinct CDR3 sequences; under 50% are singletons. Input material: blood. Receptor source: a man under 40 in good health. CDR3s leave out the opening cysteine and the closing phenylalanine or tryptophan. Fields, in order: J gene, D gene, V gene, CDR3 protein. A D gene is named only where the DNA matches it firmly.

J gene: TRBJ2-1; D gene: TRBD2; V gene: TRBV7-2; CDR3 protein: ASSDARRTRAGVDEQF
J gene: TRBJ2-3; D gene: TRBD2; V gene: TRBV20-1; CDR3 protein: SARPLAGGHDTQY
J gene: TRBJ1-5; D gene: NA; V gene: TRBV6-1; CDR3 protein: ASHPDRTSNQPQH
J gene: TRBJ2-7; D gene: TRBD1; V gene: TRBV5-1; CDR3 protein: ASSRDRDSSYEQY
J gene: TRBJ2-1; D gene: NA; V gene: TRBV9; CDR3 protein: ASSVGFGSYNEQF
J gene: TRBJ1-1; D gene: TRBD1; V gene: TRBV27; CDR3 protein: ASTAFGQGASNTEAF
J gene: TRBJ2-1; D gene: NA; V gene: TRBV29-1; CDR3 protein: SAGDSSYDEQF
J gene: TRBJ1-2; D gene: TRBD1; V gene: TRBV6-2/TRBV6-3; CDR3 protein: ASRTGKGANYGYT
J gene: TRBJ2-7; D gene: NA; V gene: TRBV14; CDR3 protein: ASNPSRQY
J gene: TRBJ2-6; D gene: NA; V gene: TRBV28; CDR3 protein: ASRRQVSGANVLT
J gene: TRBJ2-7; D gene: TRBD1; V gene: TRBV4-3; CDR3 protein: ASSQDVTGASYEQY
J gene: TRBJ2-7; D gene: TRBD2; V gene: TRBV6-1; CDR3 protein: ASSEVASGGVPYEQY
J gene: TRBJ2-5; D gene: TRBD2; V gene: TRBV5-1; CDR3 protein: ASSLASGGVQETQY
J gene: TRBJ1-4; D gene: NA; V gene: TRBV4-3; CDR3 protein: ASSQEGRVSEKLF
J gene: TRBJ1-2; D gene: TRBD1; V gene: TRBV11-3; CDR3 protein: ASSARQGGYGYT
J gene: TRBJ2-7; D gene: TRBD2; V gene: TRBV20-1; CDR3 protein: SAGPGLAIYEQY
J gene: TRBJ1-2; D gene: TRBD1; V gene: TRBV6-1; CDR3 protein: ASGDRLEGYGYT
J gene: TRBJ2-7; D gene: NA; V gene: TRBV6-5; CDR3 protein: ASSLSGTSPYEQY
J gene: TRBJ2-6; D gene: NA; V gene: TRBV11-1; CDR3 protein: ASTKPGAGANVLT
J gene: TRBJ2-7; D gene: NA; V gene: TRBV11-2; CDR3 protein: ASSLDIRVDIYEQY
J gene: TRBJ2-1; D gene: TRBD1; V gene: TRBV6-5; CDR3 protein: ASRPRSGTGHNEQF
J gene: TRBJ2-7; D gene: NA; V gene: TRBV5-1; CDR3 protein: ASSSGLDEQY
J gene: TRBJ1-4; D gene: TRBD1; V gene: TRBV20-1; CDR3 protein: SARKGATNEKLF
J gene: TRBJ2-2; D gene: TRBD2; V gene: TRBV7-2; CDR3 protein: ASSSQAVSGATGELF
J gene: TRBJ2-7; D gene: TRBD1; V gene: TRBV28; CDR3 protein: ASSRDRGRGITYEQY
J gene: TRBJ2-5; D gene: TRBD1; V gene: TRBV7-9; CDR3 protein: ASSTDRVDETQY
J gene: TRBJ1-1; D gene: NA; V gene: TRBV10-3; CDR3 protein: AITTDRGVEAEAF
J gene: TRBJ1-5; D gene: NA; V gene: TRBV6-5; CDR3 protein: ANSWAASNQPQH
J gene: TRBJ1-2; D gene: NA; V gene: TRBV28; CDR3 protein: ATRQPANYGYT
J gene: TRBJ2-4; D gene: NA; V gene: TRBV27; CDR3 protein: ASSPRDPLEQY
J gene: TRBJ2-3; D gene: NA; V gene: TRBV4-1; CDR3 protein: ASSQDGGGFTDTRY
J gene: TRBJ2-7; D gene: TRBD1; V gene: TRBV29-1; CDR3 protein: SVVPGKETGIYEQY
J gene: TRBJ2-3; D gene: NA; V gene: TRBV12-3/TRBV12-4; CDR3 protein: ASSVEGPDTQY
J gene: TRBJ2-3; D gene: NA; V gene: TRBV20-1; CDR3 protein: SAEPSRGERYAY
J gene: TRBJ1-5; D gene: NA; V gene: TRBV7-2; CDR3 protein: ASSLAGRGPQPQH
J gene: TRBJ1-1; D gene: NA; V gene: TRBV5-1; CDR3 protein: ASSVTSGTGNTEAF
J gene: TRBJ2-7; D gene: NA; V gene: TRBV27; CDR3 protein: ASSCPGFDEQY
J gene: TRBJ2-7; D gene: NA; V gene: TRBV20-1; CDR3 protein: SARDGSYYEQY
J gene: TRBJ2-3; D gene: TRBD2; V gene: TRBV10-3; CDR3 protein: AVGLAGGNTQY
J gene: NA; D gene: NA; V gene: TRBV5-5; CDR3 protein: ASSTQGQETQY
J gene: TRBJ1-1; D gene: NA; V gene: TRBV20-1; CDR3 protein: SARDLETGLATEAF
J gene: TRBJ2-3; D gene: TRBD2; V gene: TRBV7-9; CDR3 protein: ASSTASGGADTQY